What follows describes a single T cell receptor beta chain. Its antigen remains unknown. A junction end diverges from the germline sequence, so it may reflect a read error. This CDR3 comprises 16 residues. The germline V gene has CDR1 SGHKS and CDR2 YYEKEE (reference sequence). This record belongs to a study of post-analysis software for immune sequencing data. Across the study: There were relapsing-remitting, secondary progressive and progressive-relapsing multiple sclerosis among the disease courses included.

TCR beta libraries were prepared from cDNA with unique molecular identifiers. Input amounts of roughly 0.85 to 10 million T cells were used. These gave 500,000 or so cDNA molecules, so each molecule approximated one T cell. One entry per CDR3 protein results from TCRdb running MiXCR on the PCR reads. Among around 770,000 distinct CDR3 sequences listed, just over 45% were seen once. Points from the study as a whole: Diversity measured as normalized Chao1 was significantly lower in multiple sclerosis patients than in controls. Among 4 or 5 TRBV segments more frequent in patients than controls were TRBV5-6, TRBV5-1 and TRBV20-1.

This TCR came from a girl aged 5 to 17 with multiple sclerosis. What was sequenced was blood. The chain uses TRBV5-5 and TRBJ2-1; 8 nucleotides line up with TRBD2. The CDR3 bases are TGTGCCAGCAGCTGGGGACCCCCTAGCGGGTACAGTGAGCAGTTCTTC. Translated: CASSWGPPSGYSEQFF.